These T cell receptor beta chains were read from a single sample in a study of metastatic and nonmetastatic thyroid tumors. TCRdb redid the clone calls on the PCR reads using MiXCR. The sample yields under 25,000 clones, around 21% seen once. What was sequenced was blood. These receptors all stem from a female donor with papillary thyroid cancer or a benign thyroid nodule (not recorded which). Some clones in this sample may be carry-over from other donors' samples. CDR3s include the opening cysteine and the closing phenylalanine or tryptophan. The order of the fields is J gene, D gene, clone size, V gene, CDR3 protein, CDR3 DNA. A D gene is named only where the DNA matches it firmly. Clone size is shown for a subset of rows, as once, few, many or a class of expanded clone.

TRBJ1-5 TRBD1 NA TRBV5-1 CASSPGTGYKPQNF TGCGCCAGCAGCCCCGGGACAGGGTATAAGCCCCAGAATTTT
TRBJ1-5 NA many TRBV19 CASSTLYEGQPQHF TGTGCCAGTAGTACTCTGTATGAGGGACAGCCCCAGCATTTT
TRBJ2-7 TRBD2 many TRBV5-1 CASSWGLAGGRGNEQYF TGCGCCAGCAGCTGGGGACTAGCGGGAGGAAGGGGTAACGAGCAGTACTTC
TRBJ1-1 NA few TRBV10-3 CAIMTDNLNTEAFF TGTGCCATCATGACAGACAACTTGAACACTGAAGCTTTCTTT
TRBJ2-7 NA many TRBV28 CASSFLGSSYEQYF TGTGCCAGCAGTTTCTTAGGCAGTTCCTACGAGCAGTACTTC
TRBJ2-2 TRBD2 many TRBV4-1 CASSPRDSGVTNTGELFF TGCGCCAGCAGCCCACGTGACAGCGGGGTAACGAACACCGGGGAGCTGTTTTTT
TRBJ2-1 NA many TRBV20-1 CSASGQERGLSLDEQFF TGCAGTGCTAGCGGACAGGAGCGGGGTCTCTCATTGGATGAGCAGTTCTTC
TRBJ2-1 NA NA TRBV9 CASSEGIYNEQFF TGTGCCAGCAGCGAAGGAATCTACAATGAGCAGTTCTTC
TRBJ1-5 TRBD1 NA TRBV20-1 CSARDQGARGQPQHF TGCAGTGCTAGAGATCAGGGGGCGCGTGGGCAGCCCCAACATTTT
TRBJ2-7 TRBD1 many TRBV20-1 CSARVNRGHSEQYF TGCAGTGCTAGGGTTAACAGGGGACACAGCGAGCAGTACTTC
TRBJ1-1 NA NA TRBV5-4 CASSLGGGTEDFF TGTGCCAGCAGCTTGGGGGGAGGGACTGAAGATTTCTTT
TRBJ1-1 NA many TRBV14 CASSQDSYRMGMNTEAFF TGTGCCAGCAGCCAAGACTCCTATCGTATGGGGATGAACACTGAAGCTTTCTTT
TRBJ2-5 TRBD1 many TRBV7-9 CASSFIGTGLETQYF TGTGCCAGCAGCTTTATCGGGACAGGGCTCGAGACCCAGTACTTC
TRBJ2-1 NA many TRBV19 CASSIGSYNEQFF TGTGCCAGTAGTATAGGGTCCTACAATGAGCAGTTCTTC
TRBJ2-3 TRBD2 many TRBV24-1 CATSDLLAGGGDTQYF TGTGCCACCAGTGATTTACTAGCGGGAGGAGGTGATACGCAGTATTTT
TRBJ2-2 TRBD1 few TRBV19 CASMRTGGEYTGELFF TGTGCCAGTATGAGGACAGGGGGCGAGTACACAGGGGAGCTGTTTTTT
TRBJ1-2 NA many TRBV15 CATRGVYRGRQMGGYTF TGTGCCACCAGGGGAGTCTACCGGGGGAGGCAGATGGGTGGCTACACCTTC
TRBJ1-1 NA many TRBV11-2 CASSWSGTATEAFF TGTGCCAGCAGCTGGTCCGGGACGGCCACTGAAGCTTTCTTT
TRBJ2-3 NA NA TRBV19 CASSMDSSGWSDTQYF TGTGCCAGTAGTATGGACTCATCGGGGTGGTCAGATACGCAGTATTTT
TRBJ2-3 NA few TRBV27 CAISLLGVGTGADTQYF TGTGCCATCAGTTTATTGGGCGTGGGGACTGGGGCAGATACGCAGTATTTT
TRBJ2-1 TRBD2 many TRBV27 CASKMGLAGVALFF TGTGCCAGCAAGATGGGACTAGCGGGGGTCGCGTTGTTCTTC
TRBJ2-7 NA NA TRBV19 CASSKGSHEQYF TGTGCCAGTAGTAAGGGGTCCCACGAGCAGTACTTC
TRBJ2-5 NA many TRBV15 CATSRDLFWQNSEETQYF TGTGCCACCAGCAGAGATCTCTTTTGGCAGAATTCAGAAGAGACCCAGTACTTC
TRBJ2-7 NA NA TRBV14 CASSQGAASKEYF TGTGCCAGCAGCCAAGGGGCCGCGTCCAAGGAGTACTTC
TRBJ2-7 NA many TRBV3-1 CASSQAGLEQYF TGTGCCAGCAGCCAGGCGGGGCTCGAGCAGTACTTC
TRBJ2-1 NA many TRBV27 CASSHNGQKLYNEQFF TGTGCCAGCAGTCACAACGGACAGAAACTTTACAATGAGCAGTTCTTC
TRBJ1-2 NA NA TRBV30 CAWSSGNYGYTF TGTGCCTGGAGTTCTGGAAACTATGGCTACACCTTC
TRBJ2-7 NA NA TRBV6-5 CSSSLTRQYERYF TGTTCCAGCAGTCTCACTCGACAGTACGAGCGGTACTTC
TRBJ2-6 NA many TRBV5-1 CASSLTGAGANVLTF TGCGCCAGCAGCTTGACGGGGGCTGGGGCCAACGTCCTGACTTTC
TRBJ1-2 NA NA TRBV6-1 CASSTRDMGWDGYTF TGTGCCAGCAGTACGAGGGACATGGGGTGGGATGGCTACACCTTC
TRBJ2-7 NA medium-sized TRBV12-5 CASGSHDSYEQYF TGTGCTAGTGGTTCCCACGATTCCTACGAGCAGTACTTC
TRBJ2-1 NA many TRBV25-1 CANGDYDEQFF TGTGCCAACGGAGATTACGATGAGCAGTTCTTC
TRBJ1-4 NA many TRBV11-2 CASSLDRDEKLFF TGTGCCAGCAGCTTAGATAGGGATGAAAAACTGTTTTTT
TRBJ2-1 NA many TRBV7-9 CASSTGARSTEQFF TGTGCCAGCAGCACTGGGGCTAGGTCGACCGAGCAGTTCTTC
TRBJ1-6 NA NA TRBV20-1 CSASSVQGTSPLHF TGCAGTGCTAGCAGTGTCCAGGGCACTTCACCCCTCCACTTT
TRBJ2-3 NA medium-sized TRBV6-5 CASSYGSTDTQYF TGTGCCAGCAGTTACGGGAGCACAGATACGCAGTATTTT
TRBJ2-1 TRBD2 many TRBV10-3 CAISEPRGDQFF TGTGCCATCAGTGAACCCCGGGGGGACCAGTTCTTC
TRBJ1-1 NA many TRBV2 CASTALEDTEAFF TGTGCCAGCACAGCCCTAGAGGACACTGAAGCTTTCTTT
TRBJ2-5 TRBD2 many TRBV5-4 CASTGARTSGSSETQYF TGTGCCAGCACCGGTGCAAGGACTAGCGGGAGTTCGGAGACCCAGTACTTC
TRBJ2-1 TRBD1 many TRBV18 CASSPPSGQLNNEQFF TGTGCCAGCTCACCACCCTCGGGACAGCTGAACAATGAGCAGTTCTTC
TRBJ2-5 NA many TRBV2 CASRKNRAGMETQYF TGTGCCAGCAGAAAAAACAGGGCGGGGATGGAGACCCAGTACTTC
TRBJ1-1 TRBD1 many TRBV29-1 CSAEGQQAEAFF TGCAGCGCCGAGGGACAGCAGGCTGAAGCTTTCTTT
TRBJ2-1 NA NA TRBV5-1 CASSLAGVSDNEQFF TGCGCCAGCAGCTTGGCGGGGGTCTCGGACAACGAACAGTTCTTC
TRBJ1-5 TRBD1 many TRBV4-1 CASSQERGQGISNQPQHF TGCGCCAGCAGCCAAGAAAGGGGACAGGGGATTAGCAATCAGCCCCAGCATTTT
TRBJ1-6 NA NA TRBV30 CAGETASTYNSPLHF TGTGCCGGAGAGACAGCATCCACGTATAATTCACCCCTCCACTTT
TRBJ2-7 TRBD2 many TRBV5-1 CASSLGNTAGGPRQYF TGCGCCAGCAGCTTGGGAAACACAGCGGGAGGGCCCAGGCAGTACTTC
TRBJ2-7 TRBD2 many TRBV4-3 CASSQGDSGSYEQYF TGCGCCAGCAGCCAAGGGGATAGCGGGAGTTACGAGCAGTACTTC
TRBJ2-2 NA few TRBV28 CASSPGFTGVDGKLFF TGTGCCAGCAGTCCCGGCTTCACGGGAGTAGACGGGAAGCTGTTTTTT
TRBJ2-5 NA many TRBV28 CASSLTGSQETQYF TGTGCCAGCAGTTTGACAGGTAGCCAAGAGACCCAGTACTTC
TRBJ2-1 TRBD2 many TRBV6-2/TRBV6-3 CASGDRTAGVSYNEQFF TGTGCCAGCGGAGACCGAACGGCGGGGGTCTCCTACAATGAGCAGTTCTTC
TRBJ1-4 NA few TRBV14 CASSQGLIASGEKLFF TGTGCCAGCAGCCAAGGCTTGATTGCAAGTGGTGAAAAACTGTTTTTT
TRBJ1-6 NA many TRBV5-8 CASSLDSGVNSPLHF TGTGCCAGCAGCTTGGATTCGGGGGTCAATTCACCCCTCCACTTT
TRBJ1-1 NA NA TRBV3-1 CASSQAQGYTEAFF TGTGCCAGCAGCCAAGCTCAAGGGTACACTGAAGCTTTCTTT
TRBJ1-3 NA few TRBV6-1 CASSPISGGNTIYF TGTGCCAGCAGTCCAATATCGGGTGGAAACACCATATATTTT
TRBJ2-1 TRBD2 many TRBV5-1 CASTGLAGDNEQFF TGCGCCAGCACCGGACTAGCGGGGGACAATGAGCAGTTCTTC
TRBJ2-5 NA NA TRBV2 CASSDTGSGETQYF TGTGCCAGCAGTGACACAGGGAGCGGAGAGACCCAGTACTTC
TRBJ2-3 NA many TRBV5-1 CASSLGLSDTQYF TGCGCCAGCAGCTTGGGTTTATCAGATACGCAGTATTTT
TRBJ1-3 TRBD1 many TRBV19 CASSNLDRALSGNTIYF TGTGCCAGTAGTAACTTAGACAGGGCTCTCTCTGGAAACACCATATATTTT
TRBJ1-2 NA NA TRBV28 CASSLPRASYGYTF TGTGCCAGCAGTTTACCTCGGGCTAGCTATGGCTACACCTTC
TRBJ1-1 NA many TRBV20-1 CSALDPGRNTEAFF TGCAGTGCCCTAGACCCTGGACGGAACACTGAAGCTTTCTTT